The T cell receptor beta chain described here comes from a study of graft-versus-host responses after intestinal transplantation. Study-wide background: In this cohort, recipients had multivisceral, liver-intestinal, or isolated intestinal transplants. Following induction with anti-thymocyte globulin, all recipients were given tacrolimus and steroids for two to three years.

TCRdb's table, derived via immunoSEQ multiplex PCR, lists solely in-frame clones and lacks some. Among 20,000 to 30,000 clones listed, 90% were seen once. Study-wide results and limits: Peak levels of circulating GvH clones tracked with early post-transplant HvG declines. The marrow of recipients harbored GvH clones, and ileum or blood showed some of them first.

From germline, CDR1 is MNHNS and CDR2 SASEGT. V shed 7 bases and J shed 2 bases, with 15 bases lying between them. The CDR3 extends over 14 amino acids. A word on this clone: Its cognate antigen is unknown.

The chain has TRBV6-1 and TRBJ2-7; tentative D call: TRBD1 (6 bases). This TCR was sampled from a human patient who received an intestinal transplant, so some T cells may come from the graft donor. Here the sequenced sample was PBMCs, taken just under 40 days after intestinal transplant. CDR3 loop: CASTRNGGAYEQYF. Here the CDR3 DNA reads TGTGCCAGCACCAGAAATGGGGGCGCCTACGAGCAGTACTTC.